This TCR beta chain was identified during a study of cytomegalovirus exposure and HLA in healthy donors. Study summary: Of the donors genotyped, 398 in all, 75% to 85% fell in the Caucasian-associated ancestry cluster. Study-level points and caveats: Analysis was carried out at a later point, and it linked a missense DCLRE1C variant to TCR beta V- and J-gene trimming.

V dropped 3 bases and J dropped 6 bases, with 11 bases sitting between them. There are 13 residues in the CDR3. Germline values: CDR1 SGHTA, CDR2 FQGNSA. Primers for the PCR totalled 60 Vbeta and 13 Jbeta. The data were produced by immunoSEQ multiplex PCR, yet TCRdb's version contains in-frame clones alone and is incomplete. The sample includes 140,000 to 150,000 clones, roughly 70% seen only once; the top ten take under 2.5%. A remark on this clone: Its target is unknown.

Specimen: PBMCs. The sequence was collected from a woman aged 55-70 years in good health and CMV-seropositive. J is TRBJ1-2 and V is TRBV7-2, with D perhaps matching TRBD1 (5 bases). The CDR3 DNA reads TGTGCCAGCAGCTTGGGGCAGGGCAATGGCTACACCTTC. It specifies CASSLGQGNGYTF.